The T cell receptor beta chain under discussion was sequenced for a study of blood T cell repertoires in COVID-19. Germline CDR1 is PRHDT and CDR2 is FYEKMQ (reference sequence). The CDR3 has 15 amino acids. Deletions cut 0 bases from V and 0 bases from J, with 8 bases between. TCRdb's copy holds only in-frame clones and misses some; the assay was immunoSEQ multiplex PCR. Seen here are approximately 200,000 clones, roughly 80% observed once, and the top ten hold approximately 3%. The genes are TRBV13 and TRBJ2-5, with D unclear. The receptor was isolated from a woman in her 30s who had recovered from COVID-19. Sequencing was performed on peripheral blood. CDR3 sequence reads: CASSLGRRDQETQYF. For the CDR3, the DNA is TGTGCCAGCAGCTTAGGGAGACGGGACCAAGAGACCCAGTACTTC.